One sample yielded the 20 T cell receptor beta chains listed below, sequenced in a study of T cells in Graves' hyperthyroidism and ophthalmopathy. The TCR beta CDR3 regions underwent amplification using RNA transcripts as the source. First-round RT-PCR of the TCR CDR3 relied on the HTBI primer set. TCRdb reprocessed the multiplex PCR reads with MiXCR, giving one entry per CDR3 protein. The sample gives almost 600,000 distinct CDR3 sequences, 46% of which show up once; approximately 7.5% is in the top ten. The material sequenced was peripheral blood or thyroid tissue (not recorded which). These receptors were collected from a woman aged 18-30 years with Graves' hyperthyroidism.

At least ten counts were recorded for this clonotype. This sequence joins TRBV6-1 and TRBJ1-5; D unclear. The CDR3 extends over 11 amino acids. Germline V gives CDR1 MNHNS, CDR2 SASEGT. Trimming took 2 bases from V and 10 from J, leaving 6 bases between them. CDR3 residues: CASSESGPQHF. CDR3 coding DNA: TGTGCCAGCAGTGAATCAGGACCCCAGCATTTT.

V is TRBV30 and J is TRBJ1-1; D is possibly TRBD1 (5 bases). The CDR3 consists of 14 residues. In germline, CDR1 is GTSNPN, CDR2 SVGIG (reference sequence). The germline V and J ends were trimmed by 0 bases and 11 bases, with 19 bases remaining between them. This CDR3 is CAWSVQLGDLGAFF. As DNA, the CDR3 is TGTGCCTGGAGTGTACAGCTAGGGGACCTGGGGGCTTTCTTT.

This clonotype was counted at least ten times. The CDR3 protein is CASSEAGGEQYF. The CDR3 DNA reads as TGTGCCAGCAGCGAAGCTGGGGGCGAGCAGTACTTC. The chain couples TRBV7-9 to TRBJ2-7; either TRBD1 or TRBD2 may fit D (5 bases each). The CDR3 loop spans 12 amino acids. V was shortened by 5 bases and J by 6 bases, with 11 bases between the two germline ends. CDR1 SEHNR and CDR2 FQNEAQ come from the germline V gene (reference sequence).

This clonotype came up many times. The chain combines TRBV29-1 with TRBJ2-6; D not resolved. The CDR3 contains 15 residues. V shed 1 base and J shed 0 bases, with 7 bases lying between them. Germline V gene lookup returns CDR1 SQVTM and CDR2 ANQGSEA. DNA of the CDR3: TGCAGCGTTGAAGGGTCCCACTCTGGGGCCAACGTCCTGACTTTC. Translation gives CSVEGSHSGANVLTF.

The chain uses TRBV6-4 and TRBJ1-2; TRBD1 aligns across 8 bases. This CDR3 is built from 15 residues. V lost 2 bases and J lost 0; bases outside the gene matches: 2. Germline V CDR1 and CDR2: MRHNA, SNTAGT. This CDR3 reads CASSDGQGANYGYTF. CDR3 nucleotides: TGTGCCAGCAGTGACGGACAGGGAGCTAACTATGGCTACACCTTC.

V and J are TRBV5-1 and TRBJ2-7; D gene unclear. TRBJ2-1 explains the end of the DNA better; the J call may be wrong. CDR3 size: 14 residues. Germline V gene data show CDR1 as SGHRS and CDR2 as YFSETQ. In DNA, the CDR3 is TGCGCCAGCAGCTTCAGCTTACCCTACAATGAGCAGTTCTTC. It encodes CASSFSLPYNEQFF.

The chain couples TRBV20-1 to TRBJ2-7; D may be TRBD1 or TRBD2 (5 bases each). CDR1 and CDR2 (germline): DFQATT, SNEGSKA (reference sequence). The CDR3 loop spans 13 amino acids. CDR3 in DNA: TGCAGCGCTGCAGGGACGGGAACCTACGAGCAGTACTTC. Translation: CSAAGTGTYEQYF.

The CDR3 nucleotides are TGTGCCAGCAGTTTATATGGGGGAAGGAATTCCTACGAGCAGTACTTC. Encoded protein: CASSLYGGRNSYEQYF. The chain couples TRBV11-2 to TRBJ2-7; D may match TRBD1 or TRBD2 (5 bases each). The germline V gene encodes CDR1 SGHAT and CDR2 FQNNGV. This CDR3 is 16 amino acids long. V lost 6 bases and J lost 1, with 19 bases in between.

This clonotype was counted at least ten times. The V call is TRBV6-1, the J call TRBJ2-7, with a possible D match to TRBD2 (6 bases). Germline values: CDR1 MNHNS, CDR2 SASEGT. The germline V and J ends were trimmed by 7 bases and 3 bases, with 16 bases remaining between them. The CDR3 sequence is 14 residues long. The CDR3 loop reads CASTLQEGYYEQYF. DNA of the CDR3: TGTGCCAGCACCCTACAGGAGGGTTACTACGAGCAGTACTTC.

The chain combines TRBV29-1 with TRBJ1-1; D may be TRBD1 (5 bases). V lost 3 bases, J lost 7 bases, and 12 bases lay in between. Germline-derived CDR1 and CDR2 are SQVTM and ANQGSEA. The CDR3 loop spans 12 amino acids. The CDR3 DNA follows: TGCAGCGTTGAGGGGGAGTACAATGAAGCTTTCTTT. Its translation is CSVEGEYNEAFF.

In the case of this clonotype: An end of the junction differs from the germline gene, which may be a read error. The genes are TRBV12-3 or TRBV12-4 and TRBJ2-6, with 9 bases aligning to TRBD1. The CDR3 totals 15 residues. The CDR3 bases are TGTGCCAGCAGCCTGGGACAGGGTGGAATGTCTGTTAAAGCTTTC. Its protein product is CASSLGQGGMSVKAF.

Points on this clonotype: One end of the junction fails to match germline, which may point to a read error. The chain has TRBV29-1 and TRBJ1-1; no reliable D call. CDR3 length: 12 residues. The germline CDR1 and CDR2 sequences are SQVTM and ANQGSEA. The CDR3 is CSVDSGDNEAFF. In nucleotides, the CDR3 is TGCAGCGTTGATAGTGGTGATAATGAAGCCTTCTTT.

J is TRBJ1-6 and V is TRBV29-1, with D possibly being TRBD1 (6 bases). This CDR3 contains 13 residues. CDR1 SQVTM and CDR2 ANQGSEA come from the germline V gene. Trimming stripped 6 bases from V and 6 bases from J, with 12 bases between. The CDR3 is CSVAQGGNSPLHF. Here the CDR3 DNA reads TGCAGCGTCGCACAGGGAGGTAATTCACCCCTCCACTTT.

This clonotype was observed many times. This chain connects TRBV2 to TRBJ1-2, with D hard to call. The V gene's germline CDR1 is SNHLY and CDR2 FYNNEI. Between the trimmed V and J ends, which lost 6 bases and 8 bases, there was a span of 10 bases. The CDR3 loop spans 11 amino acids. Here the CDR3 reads CASRALGGYTF. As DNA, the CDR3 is TGTGCCAGCAGAGCCCTTGGAGGCTACACCTTC.

This CDR3 reads CASSFQATTSTDTQYF. The CDR3 DNA sequence: TGTGCCAGCTCCTTTCAGGCGACAACTAGCACAGATACGCAGTATTTT. This sequence joins TRBV27 and TRBJ2-3; the D is unclear. Germline V gives CDR1 MNHEY, CDR2 SMNVEV (reference sequence). The CDR3 is made up of 16 amino acids. V shed 8 bases and J shed 0 bases, with 18 bases lying between them.

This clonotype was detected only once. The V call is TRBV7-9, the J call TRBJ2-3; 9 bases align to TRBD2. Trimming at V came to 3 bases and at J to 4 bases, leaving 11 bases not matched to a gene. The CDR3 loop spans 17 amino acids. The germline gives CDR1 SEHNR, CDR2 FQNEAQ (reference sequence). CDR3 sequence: CASSLLAGTQVADTQYF. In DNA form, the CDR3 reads TGTGCCAGCAGCTTGCTAGCGGGGACCCAGGTGGCAGATACGCAGTATTTT. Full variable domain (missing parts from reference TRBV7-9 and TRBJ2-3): DTGVSQNPRHKITKRGQNVTFRCDPISEHNRLYWYRQTLGQGPEFLTYFQNEAQLEKSRLLSDRFSAERPKGSFSTLEIQRTEQGDSAMYLCASSLLAGTQVADTQYFGPGTRLTVL.

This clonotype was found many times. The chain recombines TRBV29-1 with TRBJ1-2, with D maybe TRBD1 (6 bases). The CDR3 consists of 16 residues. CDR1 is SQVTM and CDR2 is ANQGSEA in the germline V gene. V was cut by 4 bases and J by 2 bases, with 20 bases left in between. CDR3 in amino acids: CSVAIRDIYKNYGYTF. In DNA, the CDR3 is TGCAGCGTTGCCATCCGGGACATCTACAAGAACTATGGCTACACCTTC.

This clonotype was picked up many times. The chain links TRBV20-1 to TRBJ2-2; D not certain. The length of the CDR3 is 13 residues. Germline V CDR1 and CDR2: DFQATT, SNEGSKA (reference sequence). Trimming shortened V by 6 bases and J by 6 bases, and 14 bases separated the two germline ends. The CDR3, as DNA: TGCAGTGCCATAGACTTAACCGCCGGGGAGCTGTTTTTT. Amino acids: CSAIDLTAGELFF.

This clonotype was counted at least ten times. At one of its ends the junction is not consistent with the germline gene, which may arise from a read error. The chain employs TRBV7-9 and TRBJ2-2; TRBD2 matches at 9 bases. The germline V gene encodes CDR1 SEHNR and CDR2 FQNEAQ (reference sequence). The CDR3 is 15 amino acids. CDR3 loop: CASSVAGEFPGELFF. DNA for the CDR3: TGTGCCAGCAGCGTAGCGGGAGAATTCCCCGGGGAGCTGTTTTTT.

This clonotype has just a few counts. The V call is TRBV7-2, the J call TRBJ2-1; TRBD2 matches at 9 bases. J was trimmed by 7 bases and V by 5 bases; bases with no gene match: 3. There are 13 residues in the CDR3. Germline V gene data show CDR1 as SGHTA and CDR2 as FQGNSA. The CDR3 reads CASSVSGRNEQFF. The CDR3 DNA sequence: TGTGCCAGCAGCGTTAGCGGGAGAAATGAGCAGTTCTTC.